Listed below are T cell receptor beta chains from one sample, sequenced in a study of cytomegalovirus exposure and HLA in healthy donors. Clones were sequenced by immunoSEQ multiplex PCR, and TCRdb holds only the in-frame ones, with some missing. This table holds about 120,000 clones, approximately 80% found once. The sequencing sample was made of PBMCs. Receptors were obtained from a man in his late teens or twenties in good health and CMV-seropositive. Each CDR3 is given with its conserved first and last residue. Each record gives: D gene, V gene, J gene, clone size, CDR3 length, CDR3 protein, CDR3 DNA. The D gene is left open where the match is weak. Only part of the rows carry a size: once, few, many, or a class if the clone is expanded.

TRBD1	TRBV19	TRBJ1-1	-	17	CASSIGTGSLLNTEAFF	TGTGCCAGTAGTATAGGGACAGGGTCCTTATTGAACACTGAAGCTTTCTTT
-	TRBV6-6	TRBJ1-2	many	14	CASRDSSTVYGYTF	TGTGCCAGCAGAGACAGTTCAACTGTCTATGGCTACACCTTC
-	TRBV7-6	TRBJ1-1	-	15	CASSLGLWTDTEAFF	TGTGCCAGCAGCTTAGGGTTGTGGACAGACACTGAAGCTTTCTTT
TRBD1	TRBV9	TRBJ1-4	-	17	CASSVGWTGSTNEKLFF	TGTGCCAGCAGCGTAGGTTGGACAGGGTCAACTAATGAAAAACTGTTTTTT
-	TRBV2	TRBJ1-5	-	14	CASRLQGNHQPQHF	TGTGCCAGCAGGCTACAGGGAAATCATCAGCCCCAGCATTTT
-	TRBV29-1	TRBJ2-7	-	13	CSVERGSSYEQYF	TGCAGCGTTGAGCGGGGAAGCTCCTACGAGCAGTACTTC
TRBD1	TRBV27	TRBJ1-5	-	16	CASSKGQGNGNQPQHF	TGTGCCAGCAGTAAGGGACAGGGGAACGGCAATCAGCCCCAGCATTTT
TRBD1	TRBV2	TRBJ2-1	few	13	CASSDEGANEQFF	TGTGCCAGCAGTGACGAGGGGGCAAATGAGCAGTTCTTC
-	TRBV5-5	TRBJ2-7	-	13	CASSLVGGAEQYF	TGTGCCAGCAGCTTGGTAGGAGGGGCCGAGCAGTACTTC
TRBD1	TRBV5-4	TRBJ1-2	-	16	CASSRGQGARDGGYTF	TGTGCCAGCAGCCGCGGACAGGGGGCGAGGGATGGAGGCTACACCTTC
-	TRBV7-8	TRBJ1-5	-	15	CASSLAEGGRGPQHF	TGTGCCAGCAGCTTAGCCGAGGGAGGTAGGGGGCCCCAGCATTTT
-	TRBV11-2	TRBJ1-2	-	16	CASSLGPGHPWNGYTF	TGTGCCAGCAGCTTGGGGCCGGGACACCCCTGGAATGGCTACACCTTC
-	TRBV13	TRBJ2-7	-	14	CASSLVGGRYEQYF	TGTGCCAGCAGCTTAGTAGGGGGTCGGTACGAGCAGTACTTC
TRBD1	TRBV30	TRBJ1-2	few	16	CAWSVTGGERVYGYTF	TGTGCCTGGAGTGTGACAGGGGGCGAAAGAGTTTATGGCTACACCTTC
TRBD1	TRBV28	TRBJ1-2	-	18	CASSFPSSGGGLSSGYTF	TGTGCCAGCAGTTTCCCCTCTTCAGGGGGCGGCCTTAGTAGTGGCTACACCTTC
-	TRBV6-5	TRBJ1-5	few	13	CASSYGGKGAQHF	TGTGCCAGCAGTTATGGGGGAAAGGGGGCCCAGCATTTT
TRBD1	TRBV27	TRBJ1-2	-	15	CASSLLGQGPYGYTF	TGTGCCAGCAGTCTTTTAGGACAGGGGCCCTATGGCTACACCTTC
TRBD1	TRBV7-9	TRBJ1-6	once	15	CASSLSGQGAVSLHF	TGTGCCAGCAGCTTATCGGGACAGGGAGCTGTCTCCCTCCACTTT
TRBD1	TRBV11-2	TRBJ2-5	-	16	CASSLRQGALVETQYF	TGTGCCAGCAGCCTAAGACAGGGGGCATTAGTTGAGACCCAGTACTTC
TRBD1	TRBV7-9	TRBJ1-4	-	13	CASSLSQGARLFF	TGTGCCAGCAGCTTATCCCAGGGGGCTAGACTGTTTTTT
-	TRBV11-2	TRBJ1-1	-	12	CAIDTGDTEAFF	TGTGCCATCGACACGGGGGACACTGAAGCTTTCTTT
TRBD1	TRBV9	TRBJ1-1	-	15	CASSVQGAMGTEAFF	TGTGCCAGCAGCGTACAGGGGGCCATGGGGACTGAAGCTTTCTTT
TRBD2	TRBV4-2	TRBJ2-1	-	18	CASSRPLAGGSSYNEQFF	TGTGCCAGCAGCCGCCCACTAGCGGGGGGAAGCTCCTACAATGAGCAGTTCTTC
-	TRBV7-6	TRBJ2-3	-	14	CASSLDTVADTQYF	TGTGCCAGCAGCTTAGATACAGTAGCAGATACGCAGTATTTT
TRBD2	TRBV15	TRBJ2-5	-	13	CATSPGTRETQYF	TGTGCCACCAGCCCCGGGACTAGAGAGACCCAGTACTTC
-	TRBV6-6	TRBJ1-4	few	14	CASSHSRGNEKLFF	TGTGCCAGCAGTCACAGCCGGGGTAATGAAAAACTGTTTTTT
-	TRBV28	TRBJ1-2	-	13	CASSVTGPSGYTF	TGTGCCAGCAGTGTTACAGGGCCCTCCGGCTACACCTTC
TRBD1	TRBV5-6	TRBJ2-5	-	17	CASSLPGQGVGRETQYF	TGTGCCAGCAGCTTACCGGGACAGGGGGTCGGAAGAGAGACCCAGTACTTC
TRBD1	TRBV4-2	TRBJ2-7	-	14	CASSPGQGVYEQYF	TGTGCCAGCAGCCCTGGACAGGGGGTCTACGAGCAGTACTTC
TRBD1	TRBV18	TRBJ2-7	-	15	CASSTSGTGGDEQYF	TGTGCCAGCTCAACATCCGGGACAGGGGGCGACGAGCAGTACTTC
-	TRBV30	TRBJ1-5	-	13	CAWSVEGSQPQHF	TGTGCCTGGAGTGTAGAGGGAAGTCAGCCCCAGCACTTT
-	TRBV1	TRBJ1-4	-	19	CTSSQDANCRDREREKLFF	TGCACCAGCAGCCAAGATGCCAACTGCCGGGACAGGGAACGAGAAAAACTGTTTTTT
-	TRBV5-5	TRBJ1-3	few	14	CASSLAVSGNTIYF	TGTGCCAGCAGCTTGGCGGTCTCTGGAAACACCATATATTTT
-	TRBV27	TRBJ2-1	once	13	CASSLGLGGEQFF	TGTGCCAGCAGTTTAGGGCTAGGAGGTGAGCAGTTCTTC
TRBD1	TRBV5-5	TRBJ1-6	-	15	CASSLGTVINSPLHF	TGTGCCAGCAGCCTGGGGACAGTGATTAATTCACCCCTCCACTTT
-	TRBV28	TRBJ2-1	-	13	CASSPISTHEQFF	TGTGCCAGCAGTCCGATTAGCACTCATGAGCAGTTCTTC
-	TRBV4-1	TRBJ2-6	-	12	CASSQDLNGLTF	TGCGCCAGCAGCCAAGATCTCAACGGCCTGACTTTC
-	TRBV6-5	TRBJ1-1	few	15	CASSYYPTGNTEAFF	TGTGCCAGCAGTTACTATCCGACAGGGAACACTGAAGCTTTCTTT
TRBD1	TRBV28	TRBJ1-5	-	15	CASSQAGGLGQPQHF	TGTGCCAGCAGTCAGGCAGGGGGCCTCGGGCAGCCCCAGCATTTT
TRBD1	TRBV5-1	TRBJ1-1	-	14	CASSSTGTVLQAFF	TGCGCCAGCAGCTCGACCGGGACAGTACTTCAAGCTTTCTTT
-	TRBV5-4	TRBJ2-3	-	15	CASSLHNRVTDTQYF	TGTGCCAGCAGCCTCCATAACCGCGTCACAGATACGCAGTATTTT
TRBD2	TRBV7-3	TRBJ2-3	-	17	CASSSPGGHSGTDTQYF	TGTGCCAGCAGCTCACCGGGGGGGCACAGTGGCACAGATACGCAGTATTTT
-	TRBV30	TRBJ1-5	-	15	CAWSFGAGSNQPQHF	TGTGCCTGGAGTTTCGGGGCGGGAAGCAATCAGCCCCAGCATTTT
TRBD2	TRBV2	TRBJ2-3	-	15	CASSDGLAVADTQYF	TGTGCCAGCAGTGACGGCCTAGCGGTGGCAGATACGCAGTATTTT
TRBD2	TRBV19	TRBJ2-1	-	15	CASSSTSGSYNEQFF	TGTGCCAGTTCCTCCACTAGCGGATCCTACAATGAGCAGTTCTTC
TRBD1	TRBV4-2	TRBJ1-4	few	16	CASSQDLGQGFEKLFF	TGTGCCAGCAGCCAAGATCTTGGACAGGGTTTTGAAAAACTGTTTTTT
-	TRBV7-6	TRBJ1-2	-	19	CASSLEVHDRLEANYGYTF	TGTGCCAGCAGCTTAGAGGTTCACGACCGCCTGGAGGCTAACTATGGCTACACCTTC
TRBD1	TRBV30	TRBJ2-1	-	13	CAWSGQGQNEQFF	TGTGCCTGGAGTGGACAGGGGCAAAATGAGCAGTTCTTC
-	TRBV30	TRBJ1-5	-	13	CAWSRDSNQPQHF	TGTGCCTGGAGTAGAGATAGCAATCAGCCCCAGCATTTT
-	TRBV30	TRBJ2-3	-	16	CAWSETGLIRTDTQYF	TGTGCCTGGAGTGAGACAGGTCTGATACGCACAGATACGCAGTATTTT